The rows below give T cell receptor beta chains drawn from one sample of a study of cytomegalovirus exposure and HLA in healthy donors. The assay was immunoSEQ multiplex PCR, and TCRdb's table has in-frame clones only and misses some. The data show over 150,000 clones, roughly 83% seen once. The specimen sequenced was PBMCs. The source of these receptors is a boy younger than 10 in good health and CMV-seronegative. Each CDR3 is given with its conserved first and last residue. The order of the fields is J gene, V gene, CDR3 protein.

j_call: TRBJ1-4
v_call: TRBV5-4
cdr3_aa: CASSKGPEGHEKLFF

j_call: TRBJ1-1
v_call: TRBV29-1
cdr3_aa: CSVAGPTEAFF

j_call: TRBJ2-1
v_call: TRBV30
cdr3_aa: CAWSAPAGVQNEQFF

j_call: TRBJ2-3
v_call: TRBV28
cdr3_aa: CASSSGVPDTQYF

j_call: TRBJ1-5
v_call: TRBV11-2
cdr3_aa: CASSLDRGHQPQHF

j_call: TRBJ2-1
v_call: TRBV10-3
cdr3_aa: CAIGTSGSSNEQFF

j_call: TRBJ2-3
v_call: TRBV4-3
cdr3_aa: CASSQDRNTDTQYF

j_call: TRBJ1-2
v_call: TRBV7-9
cdr3_aa: CASSPKRDRDYGYTF

j_call: TRBJ1-3
v_call: TRBV9
cdr3_aa: CASSAQGNTIYF

j_call: TRBJ2-7
v_call: TRBV7-9
cdr3_aa: CASSLGGTGGYEQYF

j_call: TRBJ2-5
v_call: TRBV29-1
cdr3_aa: CSVEDIESQETQYF

j_call: TRBJ2-1
v_call: TRBV27
cdr3_aa: CASSEPAGRGEQFF

j_call: TRBJ2-3
v_call: TRBV28
cdr3_aa: CASSPFFDRGQGRTDTQYF

j_call: TRBJ2-2
v_call: TRBV9
cdr3_aa: CASSVVPGLAVNTGELFF

j_call: TRBJ1-1
v_call: TRBV29-1
cdr3_aa: CSVAQGLYTEAFF

j_call: TRBJ1-2
v_call: TRBV29-1
cdr3_aa: CSVAGATGYTF

j_call: TRBJ2-1
v_call: TRBV7-8
cdr3_aa: CASSRSRQTGTGASGSYNEQFF